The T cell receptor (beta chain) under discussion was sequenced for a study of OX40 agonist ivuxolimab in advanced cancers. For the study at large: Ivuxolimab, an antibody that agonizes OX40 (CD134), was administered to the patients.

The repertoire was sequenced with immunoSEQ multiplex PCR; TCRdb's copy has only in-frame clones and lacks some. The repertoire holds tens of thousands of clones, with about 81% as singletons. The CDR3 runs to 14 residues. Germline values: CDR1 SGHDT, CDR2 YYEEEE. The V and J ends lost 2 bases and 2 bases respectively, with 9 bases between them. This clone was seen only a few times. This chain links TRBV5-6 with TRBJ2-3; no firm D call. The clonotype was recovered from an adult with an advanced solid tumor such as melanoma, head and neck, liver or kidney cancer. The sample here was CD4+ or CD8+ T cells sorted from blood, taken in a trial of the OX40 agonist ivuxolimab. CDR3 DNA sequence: TGTGCCAGCAGCTTTTCCCCCTTCACAGATACGCAGTATTTT. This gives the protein CASSFSPFTDTQYF.